Here is one TCR beta chain with its context. The record originates from a study of OX40 agonist ivuxolimab in advanced cancers. Background on the study: Patients achieving partial responses numbered three: one hepatocellular carcinoma case and two cutaneous melanoma cases.

Profiled with immunoSEQ multiplex PCR; TCRdb holds only in-frame clones, not every one. This table holds around 110,000 clones, around nine tenths found once. This CDR3 is built from 13 residues. The V end lost 10 bases, the J end lost 8 bases, and 20 bases lay between the germline ends. Looked up from germline, CDR1 is MNHNS and CDR2 is SASEGT. The source material was CD4+ or CD8+ T cells sorted from blood, sampled in a trial of the OX40 agonist ivuxolimab. This chain joins TRBV6-1 and TRBJ1-2; TRBD1 might be the D (6 bases). This clonotype originated in an adult with an advanced solid tumor such as melanoma, head and neck, liver or kidney cancer. The CDR3 region is CATQGNNFGGYTF. The DNA of the CDR3 is TGTGCCACCCAGGGGAACAACTTCGGAGGCTACACCTTC.